This is a list of T cell receptor beta chains from one sample in a study of technical replicates of blood from several donors. Sequenced by immunoSEQ multiplex PCR; TCRdb stores in-frame clones only, minus some. The sample consists of roughly 82,000 clones, around nine tenths of them appearing once. The sequenced sample consisted of T cells isolated from PBMCs. The receptors stem from a human donor in good health. The conserved cysteine and the conserved F or W are not part of the CDR3 here.

V gene: TRBV29-1
J gene: TRBJ2-1
CDR3 protein: SAFFYNEQF

V gene: TRBV6-5
J gene: TRBJ2-3
CDR3 protein: ASGREGQDTQY

V gene: TRBV2
J gene: TRBJ2-1
CDR3 protein: ASSEAMAVARNEQF

V gene: TRBV28
J gene: TRBJ1-3
CDR3 protein: ASSLDRPHSGNTIY

V gene: TRBV5-4
J gene: TRBJ2-1
CDR3 protein: ASSPRGGGDEQF

V gene: TRBV6-1
J gene: TRBJ1-5
CDR3 protein: ASTLAMSNQPQH

V gene: TRBV12-5
J gene: TRBJ2-1
CDR3 protein: ASGLDPLASEQF

V gene: TRBV5-1
J gene: TRBJ2-2
CDR3 protein: ASSRGQGTGELF

V gene: TRBV7-8
J gene: TRBJ1-2
CDR3 protein: ASSLRQTNYGYT

V gene: TRBV5-1
J gene: TRBJ1-1
CDR3 protein: ASSIAQQGAVTEAF

V gene: TRBV5-1
J gene: TRBJ1-5
CDR3 protein: ASSLSGPGGGQPQH

V gene: TRBV11-3
J gene: TRBJ2-5
CDR3 protein: ASSVQGGETQY

V gene: TRBV27
J gene: TRBJ2-2
CDR3 protein: ASTLGIGEYTGELF

V gene: TRBV28
J gene: TRBJ1-4
CDR3 protein: ASSFRHDEKLF

V gene: TRBV4-1
J gene: .
CDR3 protein: ASSQEPGTSASYEQY

V gene: TRBV7-9
J gene: TRBJ1-6
CDR3 protein: AANTGSSYNSPLH

V gene: TRBV27
J gene: TRBJ2-2
CDR3 protein: ASSLNPGLAGGPDLFTGELF

V gene: TRBV30
J gene: TRBJ1-2
CDR3 protein: ACKPQGRTGYT

V gene: TRBV5-1
J gene: TRBJ1-6
CDR3 protein: ASQEEWGSPLH

V gene: TRBV28
J gene: TRBJ2-7
CDR3 protein: ASSFWSYEQY

V gene: TRBV5-5
J gene: TRBJ1-5
CDR3 protein: ASSLDSYYQPQH

V gene: TRBV2
J gene: TRBJ2-7
CDR3 protein: ASTRRLAGSYEQY

V gene: TRBV10-3
J gene: TRBJ2-2
CDR3 protein: AISVHGGNTGELF

V gene: TRBV6-5
J gene: TRBJ2-2
CDR3 protein: ASSYGAGGPSGELF

V gene: TRBV6-5
J gene: TRBJ2-4
CDR3 protein: ASTRAGWGIQY

V gene: TRBV7-9
J gene: TRBJ2-5
CDR3 protein: ASSLVVQETQY

V gene: TRBV6-6
J gene: TRBJ1-4
CDR3 protein: ASSSERGRREKLF

V gene: TRBV4-1
J gene: TRBJ1-3
CDR3 protein: ASSHYSTGLGEVPGNTIY

V gene: TRBV19
J gene: TRBJ1-1
CDR3 protein: ASTISGTGIVTNTEAF

V gene: TRBV5-1
J gene: TRBJ1-1
CDR3 protein: ASSVDRGPTEAF

V gene: TRBV28
J gene: TRBJ1-6
CDR3 protein: ASSVLGTTYNSPLH

V gene: TRBV6-5
J gene: TRBJ2-2
CDR3 protein: ASSYGTGATGGELF

V gene: TRBV5-4
J gene: TRBJ1-2
CDR3 protein: ASSLAAGTDGYT

V gene: TRBV10-1
J gene: TRBJ1-4
CDR3 protein: ASSEGQPADEKLF

V gene: TRBV5-1
J gene: TRBJ1-6
CDR3 protein: ASSLVPQEPLH

V gene: TRBV28
J gene: TRBJ1-1
CDR3 protein: ASSLFGTLMNTEAF

V gene: TRBV5-1
J gene: TRBJ2-5
CDR3 protein: ASSFRPTLAGGPGETQY

V gene: TRBV10-1
J gene: TRBJ2-1
CDR3 protein: ASNPGGKEDEQF

V gene: TRBV18
J gene: TRBJ2-7
CDR3 protein: ASSPSRDSYYEQY

V gene: TRBV6-5
J gene: TRBJ2-5
CDR3 protein: ASSYERGLIETQY

V gene: TRBV6-5
J gene: TRBJ2-5
CDR3 protein: ASSYSFPGVGETQY

V gene: TRBV5-1
J gene: TRBJ2-1
CDR3 protein: ASSLTSASVNEQF

V gene: TRBV21-1
J gene: TRBJ2-7
CDR3 protein: ATIKCLVGTSIYEQY

V gene: TRBV5-1
J gene: TRBJ2-7
CDR3 protein: ASSLPSGSSEQY

V gene: TRBV18
J gene: TRBJ1-1
CDR3 protein: ASSQGTGTMNTEAF

V gene: TRBV11-2
J gene: TRBJ2-3
CDR3 protein: ASSYTSGGASDTQY

V gene: TRBV5-1
J gene: TRBJ2-5
CDR3 protein: ASSFSQGYQETQY

V gene: TRBV27
J gene: TRBJ2-3
CDR3 protein: ASRLSLAGGTDTQY

V gene: TRBV10-3
J gene: TRBJ1-2
CDR3 protein: AISESDLWYGYT

V gene: TRBV2
J gene: TRBJ2-3
CDR3 protein: ASSEGAGALDTQY

V gene: TRBV27
J gene: TRBJ2-6
CDR3 protein: ASSWKGATSGANVLT

V gene: TRBV27
J gene: TRBJ2-1
CDR3 protein: ASSSQREPYNEQF

V gene: TRBV11-1
J gene: TRBJ1-4
CDR3 protein: ASSLTLYEKLF